The entry below describes one T cell receptor (beta chain). CDR1 is MDHEN and CDR2 is SYDVKM in the germline V gene. Trimming at V came to 7 bases and at J to 4 bases, leaving 11 bases not matched to a gene. The CDR3 loop spans 15 amino acids. The authors' processing: Reference gene primer amplification gave estimated nucleated cell counts. The protocol was immunoSEQ multiplex PCR, while the TCRdb copy is restricted to in-frame clones and leaves out a portion. That table supplies the V and J calls and clone size; D and trimming were determined from the DNA. This sample yields 85,000 or so clones, of which around 81% are seen a single time; 44% belongs to the top ten. This specimen belongs to a study of blood T cell repertoires in COVID-19. In the study overall: Some COVID-19 samples were acute and others convalescent; all came from the United States, Italy and Spain. T cells, B-cell-depleted T cells, or PBMCs supplied cDNA or gDNA.

The source material was peripheral blood. The sequence came from a man at least 80 years old with acute or convalescent COVID-19. This rearrangement joins TRBV28 to TRBJ1-1; 8 nucleotides align to TRBD1. In DNA form, the CDR3 reads TGTGCCAGCATTACATTCGCCGACAGGGGCACTGAAGCTTTCTTT. It yields the protein CASITFADRGTEAFF.